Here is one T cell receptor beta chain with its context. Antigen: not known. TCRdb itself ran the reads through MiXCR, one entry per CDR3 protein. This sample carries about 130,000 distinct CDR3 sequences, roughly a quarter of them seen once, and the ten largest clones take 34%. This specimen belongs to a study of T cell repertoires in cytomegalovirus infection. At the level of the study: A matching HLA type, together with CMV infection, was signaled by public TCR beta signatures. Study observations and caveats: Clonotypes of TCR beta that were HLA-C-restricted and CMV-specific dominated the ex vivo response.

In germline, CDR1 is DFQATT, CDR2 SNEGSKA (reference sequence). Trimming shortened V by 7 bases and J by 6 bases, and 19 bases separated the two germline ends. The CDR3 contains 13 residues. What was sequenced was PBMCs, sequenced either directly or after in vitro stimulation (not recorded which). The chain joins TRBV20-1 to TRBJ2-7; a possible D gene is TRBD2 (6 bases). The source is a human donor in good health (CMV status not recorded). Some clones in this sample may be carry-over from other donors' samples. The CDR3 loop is CSVSPRLGAEQYF. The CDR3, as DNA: TGCAGTGTGTCCCCGAGACTAGGGGCCGAGCAGTACTTC.